Each of the 17 T cell receptor beta chains below was sequenced from the same sample in a study of CD8 T cells in ankylosing spondylitis (dated by TCRdb to about 2017). Library prep was done by 5' RACE. For sequencing, an Illumina HiSeq 2500 was employed. Using fastp trimming at Q25 and MiXCR clonotype assembly, TCRdb reanalyzed the public sequencing data and kept in-frame beta chains. A single entry per CDR3 protein holds the most common genes and DNA from its merged rows. Across this sample there are over 150,000 distinct CDR3 sequences, with roughly 18% seen only once. Of the sample, 4.3% falls within the top ten clones. The source material was blood, either unsorted or a sorted T cell fraction (not recorded which). Source of these receptors: a male donor aged 5-29 years with ankylosing spondylitis or in good health (not recorded which). Donor details come from another sample of the same person, matched by shared clones.

J is TRBJ2-7 and V is TRBV18, with no clear D. This CDR3 is built from 12 residues. Germline V CDR1 and CDR2: KGHSH, LQKENI. V lost 5 bases and J 3 bases, leaving 8 bases between the germline ends. The CDR3: CASSDMNYEQYF. The CDR3 bases are TGTGCCAGCTCAGACATGAACTACGAGCAGTACTTC. The full variable domain, with the rest looked up from reference TRBV18 and TRBJ2-7, is NAGVMQNPRHLVRRRGQEARLRCSPMKGHSHVYWYRQLPEEGLKFMVYLQKENIIDESGMPKERFSAEFPKEGPSILRIQQVVRGDSAAYFCASSDMNYEQYFGPGTRLTVT.

V is TRBV4-3 and J is TRBJ2-3, with 7 bases lining up with TRBD1. The CDR3 spans 17 residues. V gave up 0 bases and J gave up 2 bases; unmatched junction bases: 8. Germline V gene lookup returns CDR1 LGHNA and CDR2 YSLEER. CDR3 amino acids: CASSQDLVGTVTDTQYF. For the CDR3, the DNA is TGCGCCAGCAGCCAAGATCTCGTCGGGACAGTCACAGATACGCAGTATTTT.

This clonotype occurred many times. The genes are TRBV5-5 and TRBJ1-5; D unresolved. The CDR3 is made up of 20 amino acids. V dropped 0 bases and J dropped 2 bases, with 24 bases sitting between them. The germline CDR1 and CDR2 sequences are SGHKS and YYEKEE (reference sequence). The CDR3 loop reads CASSLVEGIEDMVGNQPQHF. In DNA, the CDR3 is TGTGCCAGCAGCTTGGTGGAGGGAATCGAAGATATGGTAGGCAATCAGCCCCAGCATTTT.

The gene calls are TRBV27 and TRBJ2-7; 8 nucleotides line up with TRBD2. With 4 bases clipped from V and 5 bases from J, the junction kept 7 bases outside the gene matches. Per germline, CDR1 MNHEY and CDR2 SMNVEV (reference sequence). The CDR3 extends over 14 amino acids. The CDR3 nucleotides are TGTGCCAGCAGTTCTGTGCGGGAGGTCCACGAGCAGTACTTC. Residues: CASSSVREVHEQYF.

This clonotype was counted ten times or more. The chain couples TRBV12-3 or TRBV12-4 to TRBJ1-4; D is undetermined. The CDR3 covers 13 residues. V lost 3 bases and J lost 4, with 6 bases in between. CDR3 DNA: TGTGCCAGCAGTTTTAAGAGTAATGAAAAACTGTTTTTT. Translated, it gives CASSFKSNEKLFF.

This clonotype came up once. The rearrangement uses TRBV5-1 and TRBJ2-1; D is perhaps TRBD1 (6 bases). Germline-derived CDR1 and CDR2 are SGHRS and YFSETQ. V gave up 0 bases and J gave up 6 bases, with 7 bases separating them. The CDR3 extends over 13 amino acids. This chain's CDR3 is CASSLGQVNEQFF. CDR3 nucleotides: TGCGCCAGCAGCTTGGGACAGGTCAATGAGCAGTTCTTC.

This clonotype came up many times. V usage is TRBV29-1 and J usage is TRBJ2-3; 11 bases line up with TRBD1. This CDR3 region has 15 residues. Germline CDR1 reads SQVTM; CDR2 reads ANQGSEA. The V gene end was trimmed by 3 bases and the J gene end by 3 bases; junction bases not matched to a gene: 5. Written as DNA, the CDR3 is TGCAGCGTTGATAGGGGGGACAGGGGGACAGATACGCAGTATTTT. This gives the protein CSVDRGDRGTDTQYF.

At least ten counts were recorded for this clonotype. The chain joins TRBV2 to TRBJ2-1, with 8 bases matching TRBD1. The ends lost 7 bases at V and 5 bases at J; junction bases unmatched: 10. CDR1 is SNHLY, CDR2 FYNNEI, per germline. This CDR3 is 15 amino acids long. CDR3 residues: CASTGGGQGNNEQFF. The CDR3 region has the DNA TGTGCCAGCACCGGCGGCGGACAGGGTAACAATGAGCAGTTCTTC.

In this sample, this clonotype turned up many times. This rearrangement joins TRBV12-3 or TRBV12-4 to TRBJ1-5, with D tentatively TRBD1 (5 bases). V lost 2 bases to trimming and J lost 4 bases, with 12 bases between them. CDR3 length: 15 amino acids. The CDR3 is CASSLIREGNQPQHF. In DNA, the CDR3 is TGTGCCAGCAGTTTAATCAGGGAGGGGAATCAGCCCCAGCATTTT.

This clonotype was seen at least ten times. The V gene is TRBV5-1, the J gene TRBJ1-1, with 9 nucleotides matching TRBD1. J lost 0 bases, V lost 1 base, and 4 bases had no gene match. Germline V gene sequence: CDR1 SGHRS, CDR2 YFSETQ. This CDR3 is 16 amino acids long. The CDR3 DNA sequence: TGCGCCAGCAGCTTGACGGGACAGGGAATGAACACTGAAGCTTTCTTT. This translates into CASSLTGQGMNTEAFF.

V and J are TRBV7-8 and TRBJ2-3; TRBD2 aligns across 9 bases. The germline V gene has CDR1 SGHVS and CDR2 FQNEAQ. The CDR3 sequence is 16 residues long. V dropped 3 bases and J dropped 2; count of bases not matched to a gene: 6. Here the CDR3 reads CASSLVTSGVTDTQYF. CDR3 DNA: TGTGCCAGCAGCTTGGTGACTAGCGGAGTCACAGATACGCAGTATTTT.

This clonotype appeared many times. The CDR3 region has the DNA TGTGCCAGCAGCTTTCGGGACGGCTTCCTCCGGGGTGGCTACACCTTC. Protein product: CASSFRDGFLRGGYTF. The gene calls are TRBV7-8 and TRBJ1-2, with D maybe TRBD1 (5 bases). V shed 3 bases and J shed 7 bases, with 21 bases lying between them. Per germline, CDR1 SGHVS and CDR2 FQNEAQ. This CDR3 region has 16 residues. Based on the CDR3 plus reference TRBV7-8 and TRBJ1-2, the full variable domain is GAGVSQSPRYKVAKRGQDVALRCDPISGHVSLFWYQQALGQGPEFLTYFQNEAQLDKSGLPSDRFFAERPEGSVSTLKIQRTQQEDSAVYLCASSFRDGFLRGGYTFGSGTRLTVV.

The table lists this clonotype with many counts. This sequence joins TRBV12-3 or TRBV12-4 and TRBJ2-1; 10 bases fit TRBD2. The junction had 9 bases not matched to a gene; V was cut back by 6 bases and J by 7 bases. The CDR3 spans 15 residues. The CDR3, as DNA: TGTGCCAGCAGATCAGCGGGGGGGTGGGAAAATGAGCAGTTCTTC. Protein: CASRSAGGWENEQFF.

This clonotype was seen many times. The CDR3: CSASDRLSNQPQHF. The CDR3 bases are TGCAGTGCCTCTGACCGATTGAGCAATCAGCCCCAGCATTTT. The chain joins TRBV20-1 to TRBJ1-5; D unclear. The CDR3 has 14 residues. CDR1 DFQATT and CDR2 SNEGSKA come from the germline V gene (reference sequence). The germline V and J ends were trimmed by 6 bases and 1 base, with 13 bases remaining between them.

This clonotype was counted many times. The V and J genes are TRBV12-3 or TRBV12-4 and TRBJ2-1, with TRBD1 as a possible D gene (5 bases). V was cut by 8 bases and J by 8 bases, with 19 bases left in between. The CDR3 spans 14 residues. The CDR3 loop reads CASHWGYGSDEQFF. For the CDR3, the DNA is TGTGCCAGCCACTGGGGCTACGGGTCCGATGAGCAGTTCTTC.

This clonotype was recorded at least ten times. The CDR3 is CASSSLPGQGIYGYTF. CDR3 sequence (DNA): TGCGCCAGCAGCTCCTTGCCGGGACAGGGGATATATGGCTACACCTTC. The gene calls are TRBV5-1 and TRBJ1-2, with 10 nucleotides matching TRBD1. With 3 bases clipped from V and 5 bases from J, the junction kept 10 bases outside the gene matches. CDR1 and CDR2 from the germline V gene are SGHRS and YFSETQ. This CDR3 has 16 amino acids.

This clonotype was detected many times. The V gene is TRBV12-3 or TRBV12-4, the J gene TRBJ1-1; D gene uncertain. The V end was cut by 4 bases, the J end by 4 bases, with 16 bases between. This CDR3 has 15 residues. CDR3 nucleotides: TGTGCCAGCAGTTCCAGGAACCACTGGGGCACTGAAGCTTTCTTT. This gives the protein CASSSRNHWGTEAFF.